The 2 T cell receptor beta chains reported below all come from one sample, sequenced in a study of vaccination effects on CD4 cells after COVID-19. No antigen has been identified for these receptors. Within the ViraFEST assay, antigen-specific CD4+ T cells underwent expansion with viral peptide pools prior to sequencing. The authors isolated CD4+ T cells after 10 days of culture. SARS-CoV-2 infected the person between March and December 2020, as confirmed by PCR. As their vaccination, participants received two doses of either BNT162b2 or mRNA-1273. Sequencing used immunoSEQ multiplex PCR; TCRdb keeps in-frame clones, though not all of them. Of some 15,000 clones listed, roughly four fifths are singletons. The sequencing used CD4+ T cells from PBMCs cultured with HCoV-NL63 spike peptides, collected after COVID-19 vaccination. These receptors were obtained from a human donor who had a prior SARS-CoV-2 infection.

The chain is built from TRBV7-2 and TRBJ2-3; D is uncertain. This CDR3 region has 14 residues. CDR1 is SGHTA, CDR2 FQGNSA, per germline. With 0 bases removed from V and 9 bases from J, the gap between germline ends came to 13 bases. In nucleotides, the CDR3 is TGTGCCAGCAGCTTAGCCCCTCTAGAAAGCACGCAGTATTTT. Protein product: CASSLAPLESTQYF.

This chain links TRBV5-1 with TRBJ2-1; TRBD2 agrees at 13 bases. Trimming took 0 bases from V and 8 from J; bases not matched to a gene: 11. The CDR3 consists of 18 residues. Per the germline V gene, CDR1 is SGHRS and CDR2 is YFSETQ. In DNA form, the CDR3 reads TGCGCCAGCAGCTTGGGGACTAGCGGGGGCACGTTTCTGGATGAGCAGTTCTTC. Protein: CASSLGTSGGTFLDEQFF. Full variable domain (missing parts from reference TRBV5-1 and TRBJ2-1): KAGVTQTPRYLIKTRGQQVTLSCSPISGHRSVSWYQQTPGQGLQFLFEYFSETQRNKGNFPGRFSGRQFSNSRSEMNVSTLELGDSALYLCASSLGTSGGTFLDEQFFGPGTRLTVL.